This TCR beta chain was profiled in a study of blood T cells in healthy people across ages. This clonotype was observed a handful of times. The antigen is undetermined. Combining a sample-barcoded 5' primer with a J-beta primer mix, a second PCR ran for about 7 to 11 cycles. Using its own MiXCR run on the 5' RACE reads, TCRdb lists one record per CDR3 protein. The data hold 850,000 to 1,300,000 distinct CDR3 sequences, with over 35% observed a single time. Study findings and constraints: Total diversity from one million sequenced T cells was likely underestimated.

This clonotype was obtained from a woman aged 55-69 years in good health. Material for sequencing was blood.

CDR3 loop: CASSGGVTYNEQFF. DNA for the CDR3: TGTGCCAGCAGCGGCGGGGTAACCTACAATGAGCAGTTCTTC. V and J are TRBV14 and TRBJ2-1; possible D gene TRBD2, 6 bases. The CDR3 is 14 residues long. Germline-derived CDR1 and CDR2 are SGHDN and FVKESK. Trimming stripped 5 bases from V and 2 bases from J, with 10 bases between.